A single sample is the source of the 31 T cell receptor beta chains below, sequenced in a study of cytomegalovirus exposure and HLA in healthy donors. The PCR contained 60 Vbeta and 13 Jbeta primers. Produced via immunoSEQ multiplex PCR; TCRdb's table is partial and in-frame only. The repertoire holds tens of thousands of clones, with more than 70% as singletons. Sequencing input: PBMCs. The receptors derive from a male donor in good health and CMV-seropositive.

This clone was observed once. J is TRBJ2-7 and V is TRBV5-6; 14 bases align to TRBD2. V was pared by 3 bases and J by 5 bases, with 13 bases of the junction left unmatched. Per germline, CDR1 SGHDT and CDR2 YYEEEE. CDR3 size: 18 residues. CDR3 nucleotide sequence: TGTGCCAGCAGCTCTCTCCGGACTAGCGGGAGGACCCTCCACGAGCAGTACTTC. Its protein is CASSSLRTSGRTLHEQYF.

The rearrangement links TRBV18 to TRBJ1-4; D perhaps matches TRBD1 (5 bases). This CDR3 region has 16 residues. Germline V CDR1 and CDR2: KGHSH, LQKENI. V lost 3 bases, J lost 3 bases, and 14 bases lay in between. This chain's CDR3 is CASSPQGGLANEKLFF. The CDR3 DNA follows: TGTGCCAGCTCACCTCAGGGTGGTTTGGCTAATGAAAAACTGTTTTTT.

This sequence joins TRBV18 and TRBJ2-5; 9 bases map to TRBD2. The V gene's germline CDR1 is KGHSH and CDR2 LQKENI. Trimming at V came to 2 bases and at J to 4 bases, leaving 2 bases not matched to a gene. CDR3 length equals 14 residues. DNA of the CDR3: TGTGCCAGCTCACCAAGGCGGGAGGGAGAGACCCAGTACTTC. This codes for CASSPRREGETQYF.

Regarding this clone: This sample also contains other DNA sequences that code for the same CDR3. The chain combines TRBV5-1 with TRBJ2-7; D gene uncertain. Trimming took off 3 bases at V and 1 base at J, with 2 bases between the two ends. The CDR3 extends over 11 amino acids. Germline V gene data show CDR1 as SGHRS and CDR2 as YFSETQ. The CDR3 nucleotides are TGCGCCAGCAGCTCATCCTACGAGCAGTACTTC. Protein: CASSSSYEQYF.

This chain joins TRBV19 and TRBJ1-5, with 8 bases that match TRBD1. Germline CDR1 reads LNHDA; CDR2 reads SQIVND (reference sequence). V shed 0 bases and J 2 bases; nucleotides not matched to a gene: 3. This CDR3 region has 16 residues. The CDR3 sequence is CASSIEGQEGNQPQHF. The CDR3 DNA reads as TGTGCCAGTAGTATAGAGGGACAGGAGGGCAATCAGCCCCAGCATTTT. Complete variable domain (other parts from reference TRBV19 and TRBJ1-5): DGGITQSPKYLFRKEGQNVTLSCEQNLNHDAMYWYRQDPGQGLRLIYYSQIVNDFQKGDIAEGYSVSREKKESFPLTVTSAQKNPTAFYLCASSIEGQEGNQPQHFGDGTRLSIL.

This sequence joins TRBV4-1 and TRBJ2-2; 8 bases fit TRBD2. Germline CDR1 and CDR2: MGHRA and YSYEKL. Trimming took 4 bases from V and 7 from J; bases not matched to a gene: 5. CDR3 size: 14 residues. The CDR3: CASSRTSGIGELFF. For the CDR3, the DNA is TGCGCCAGCAGCCGCACTAGCGGAATCGGGGAGCTGTTTTTT.

The chain joins TRBV13 to TRBJ2-2, with D perhaps matching TRBD2 (6 bases). Looked up from germline, CDR1 is PRHDT and CDR2 is FYEKMQ (reference sequence). This CDR3 contains 17 residues. With 8 bases removed from V and 6 bases from J, the gap between germline ends came to 25 bases. CDR3 residues: CASAGRRTGKHSGELFF. As DNA, the CDR3 is TGTGCCAGCGCAGGGAGGAGAACGGGCAAACATTCCGGGGAGCTGTTTTTT.

The chain couples TRBV29-1 to TRBJ2-7; D is uncertain. The CDR3 extends over 12 amino acids. Germline V gives CDR1 SQVTM, CDR2 ANQGSEA. V lost 6 bases to trimming and J lost 0 bases, with 9 bases between them. CDR3 nucleotide sequence: TGCAGCGTGGAATATAGCTCCTACGAGCAGTACTTC. This sequence encodes CSVEYSSYEQYF.

The chain combines TRBV19 with TRBJ1-5; D is uncertain. Trimming pared 7 bases from V and 0 bases from J, leaving 13 bases between. Germline assignment: CDR1 LNHDA and CDR2 SQIVND (reference sequence). This CDR3 contains 15 residues. CDR3 coding DNA: TGTGCCAGTACCCCGGAGTTTCCTAGCAATCAGCCCCAGCATTTT. It codes for CASTPEFPSNQPQHF.

CDR3 loop: CASSGGGYNYGYTF. The CDR3 DNA follows: TGTGCCAGTAGTGGGGGAGGATATAACTATGGCTACACCTTC. This chain connects TRBV19 to TRBJ1-2; D is possibly TRBD1 (5 bases). CDR3 length: 14 amino acids. V gave up 5 bases and J gave up 1 base, with 11 bases separating them. Germline V gene lookup returns CDR1 LNHDA and CDR2 SQIVND (reference sequence). The full variable domain, its missing parts supplied by reference TRBV19 and TRBJ1-2, is DGGITQSPKYLFRKEGQNVTLSCEQNLNHDAMYWYRQDPGQGLRLIYYSQIVNDFQKGDIAEGYSVSREKKESFPLTVTSAQKNPTAFYLCASSGGGYNYGYTFGSGTRLTVV.

The chain is built from TRBV7-2 and TRBJ2-1; 14 bases align to TRBD2. V was pared by 2 bases and J by 7 bases, with 10 bases of the junction left unmatched. The CDR3 is 18 amino acids. Germline-derived CDR1 and CDR2 are SGHTA and FQGNSA. The CDR3 bases are TGTGCCAGCAGCTTAAATTTTGGGACTAGCGGGAGCATAAATGAGCAGTTCTTC. Protein sequence: CASSLNFGTSGSINEQFF.

The V gene is TRBV5-1, the J gene TRBJ2-7; 9 bases match TRBD2. V dropped 6 bases and J dropped 5; count of bases not matched to a gene: 9. The length of the CDR3 is 14 residues. Germline CDR1 and CDR2: SGHRS and YFSETQ. The CDR3 region has the DNA TGCGCCAGCACCCCCGGGACTAGCATCCACGAGCAGTACTTC. Amino acid sequence: CASTPGTSIHEQYF.

The rearrangement joins TRBV5-6 to TRBJ2-5, with D possibly TRBD2 on 6 matching bases. CDR1 SGHDT and CDR2 YYEEEE come from the germline V gene. The V gene lost 2 bases and the J gene lost 3 bases, with 8 bases spanning the gap. CDR3 length equals 13 residues. DNA for the CDR3: TGTGCCAGCAGCTTTGGCGGGGAAGAGACCCAGTACTTC. This codes for CASSFGGEETQYF.

This clone was seen a handful of times. V is TRBV10-2 and J is TRBJ1-2; no reliable D call. The CDR3 consists of 12 residues. V was cut by 6 bases and J by 7 bases, with 12 bases left in between. The germline V gene encodes CDR1 WSHSY and CDR2 SAAADI. In DNA form, the CDR3 reads TGCGCCAGCAGAGAGACAAGCGGTGGCTACACCTTC. This codes for CASRETSGGYTF.

The chain is built from TRBV2 and TRBJ2-1; D is possibly TRBD2 (7 bases). The CDR3 is 14 residues long. The germline CDR1 and CDR2 sequences are SNHLY and FYNNEI. V was cut by 6 bases and J by 9 bases, with 18 bases left in between. DNA of the CDR3: TGTGCCAGCAGAAAGAACGGGGGGCTCCCTGAGCAGTTCTTC. This translates into CASRKNGGLPEQFF.

The chain employs TRBV4-2 and TRBJ1-6, with 10 positions matching TRBD1. The germline V gene encodes CDR1 LGHNA and CDR2 YNFKEQ. The CDR3 spans 15 residues. V dropped 4 bases and J dropped 5; count of bases not matched to a gene: 2. CDR3 DNA: TGTGCCAGCAGCCTAGGGACAGGGGATAATTCACCCCTCCACTTT. Protein: CASSLGTGDNSPLHF.

This rearrangement joins TRBV20-1 to TRBJ2-5; D uncertain. The CDR3 sequence is 11 residues long. Germline V gene data show CDR1 as DFQATT and CDR2 as SNEGSKA (reference sequence). With 6 bases removed from V and 2 bases from J, the gap between germline ends came to 7 bases. The CDR3 sequence is CSAPLQETQYF. The DNA for the CDR3 is TGCAGTGCCCCTCTGCAAGAGACCCAGTACTTC.

The chain employs TRBV27 and TRBJ2-1; TRBD1 matches at 10 bases. V dropped 6 bases and J dropped 4; count of bases not matched to a gene: 6. The CDR3 runs 15 residues. Germline lookup yields CDR1 MNHEY and CDR2 SMNVEV (reference sequence). The CDR3 protein is CASRTRDRGYNEQFF. Here the CDR3 DNA reads TGTGCCAGCAGAACCCGGGACAGGGGATACAATGAGCAGTTCTTC.

The V call is TRBV5-1, the J call TRBJ1-1; the match to TRBD1 covers 9 bases. Germline V CDR1 and CDR2: SGHRS, YFSETQ. V shed 0 bases and J 10 bases; nucleotides not matched to a gene: 4. The CDR3 consists of 13 residues. CDR3 in DNA: TGCGCCAGCAGCTTGGGGGACAGGGTAGGAGCTTTCTTT. Amino acid sequence: CASSLGDRVGAFF. Full variable domain (missing parts from reference TRBV5-1 and TRBJ1-1): KAGVTQTPRYLIKTRGQQVTLSCSPISGHRSVSWYQQTPGQGLQFLFEYFSETQRNKGNFPGRFSGRQFSNSRSEMNVSTLELGDSALYLCASSLGDRVGAFFGQGTRLTVV.

The chain has TRBV6-4 and TRBJ2-2, with TRBD2 matching 7 bases. Germline V gene data show CDR1 as MRHNA and CDR2 as SNTAGT. This CDR3 spans 15 amino acids. Trimming removed 0 bases from V and 5 bases from J; junction bases left unmatched: 3. CDR3 nucleotides: TGTGCCAGCAGTGACTCTGGTAGCGGGACCGGGGAGCTGTTTTTT. Translation: CASSDSGSGTGELFF.

The chain has TRBV25-1 and TRBJ1-1, with D uncertain. The V end was cut by 2 bases, the J end by 0 bases, with 10 bases between. The germline V gene encodes CDR1 MGHDK and CDR2 SYGVNS. The CDR3 runs 15 residues. The CDR3 DNA follows: TGTGCCAGCAGTGAAAGCGGAGGGATGAACACTGAAGCTTTCTTT. Its protein is CASSESGGMNTEAFF.

The chain links TRBV7-2 to TRBJ1-5; D gene ambiguous. In germline, CDR1 is SGHTA, CDR2 FQGNSA. Trimming cost V 1 base and J 3 bases, with 7 bases left between them. The CDR3 contains 14 residues. CDR3: CASSLEPLNQPQHF. CDR3 DNA sequence: TGTGCCAGCAGCTTAGAGCCTCTCAATCAGCCCCAGCATTTT.

The chain recombines TRBV5-1 with TRBJ2-1, with 9 bases aligning to TRBD2. The CDR3 contains 16 residues. Trimming removed 0 bases from V and 3 bases from J; junction bases left unmatched: 4. CDR1 is SGHRS and CDR2 is YFSETQ in the germline V gene. This chain's CDR3 is CASSLVPSGNYNEQFF. CDR3 sequence (DNA): TGCGCCAGCAGCTTGGTCCCTAGCGGGAACTACAATGAGCAGTTCTTC. Variable domain in full (rest from reference TRBV5-1 and TRBJ2-1): KAGVTQTPRYLIKTRGQQVTLSCSPISGHRSVSWYQQTPGQGLQFLFEYFSETQRNKGNFPGRFSGRQFSNSRSEMNVSTLELGDSALYLCASSLVPSGNYNEQFFGPGTRLTVL.

This clone was seen more than once but under ten times. At the DNA level, this CDR3 is encoded by other sequences in the same sample as well. CDR3 DNA sequence: TGTGCCAGCAGCGTAGAGGCAGGTCAAGAGACCCAGTACTTC. This encodes CASSVEAGQETQYF. The J gene is TRBJ2-5, the V gene TRBV9; unclear D gene. Germline lookup yields CDR1 SGDLS and CDR2 YYNGEE. This CDR3 region has 14 residues. V shed 0 bases and J shed 2 bases, with 8 bases lying between them.

This chain uses TRBV5-1 with TRBJ2-5; a weak D match, TRBD2 (5 bases). The germline V gene encodes CDR1 SGHRS and CDR2 YFSETQ. V was cut by 2 bases and J by 1 base, with 15 bases left in between. The CDR3 totals 16 residues. CDR3 bases: TGCGCCAGCAGCTTCGGACTGAGACCATTCCAAGAGACCCAGTACTTC. Its protein product is CASSFGLRPFQETQYF.

V is TRBV5-4 and J is TRBJ2-1; 11 nucleotides match TRBD2. Germline loops: CDR1 SGHNT, CDR2 YYREEE (reference sequence). V trimming: 4 bases; J trimming: 1 base; junction bases outside the gene matches: 4. The length of the CDR3 is 16 residues. The CDR3 DNA sequence: TGTGCCAGCAGCGCGGGACTAGCGGAGTCCTACAATGAGCAGTTCTTC. Its translation is CASSAGLAESYNEQFF.

V is TRBV6-5 and J is TRBJ1-4; TRBD1 matches 8 bases. CDR3 length: 16 residues. V was pared by 4 bases and J by 8 bases, with 12 bases of the junction left unmatched. Germline CDR1 is MNHEY and CDR2 is SVGAGI. CDR3 in DNA: TGTGCCAGCAGTTGGGACAGGACCTCTCAAGGGGAAAAACTGTTTTTT. This translates into CASSWDRTSQGEKLFF.

This clone was counted a few times. The DNA of the CDR3 is TGTGCCAGCAGCTTGGGGTTAGCTGGGGCTAACACCGGGGAGCTGTTTTTT. Its translation is CASSLGLAGANTGELFF. V usage is TRBV5-4 and J usage is TRBJ2-2, with D maybe TRBD1 (5 bases). The CDR3 consists of 17 residues. From germline, CDR1 is SGHNT and CDR2 YYREEE (reference sequence). Between the trimmed V and J ends, which lost 0 bases and 2 bases, there was a span of 14 bases.

This chain connects TRBV4-1 to TRBJ2-7; 7 bases fit TRBD2. The V gene's germline CDR1 is MGHRA and CDR2 YSYEKL. The CDR3 totals 16 residues. Trimming cost V 1 base and J 3 bases; bases outside gene matches: 9. This CDR3 reads CASSQGLLGGSYEQYF. The CDR3 region has the DNA TGCGCCAGCAGCCAAGGACTTCTCGGCGGGAGCTACGAGCAGTACTTC.

A single count supports this clone. V is TRBV27 and J is TRBJ2-2; 16 bases fit TRBD2. Trimming removed 7 bases from V and 0 bases from J; junction bases left unmatched: 8. The CDR3 extends over 19 amino acids. CDR1 and CDR2 from the germline V gene are MNHEY and SMNVEV (reference sequence). CDR3: CASKNSGLAGGTNTGELFF. For the CDR3, the DNA is TGTGCCAGCAAGAACTCGGGACTAGCGGGAGGGACGAACACCGGGGAGCTGTTTTTT.

The chain combines TRBV29-1 with TRBJ2-3; D uncertain. V shed 6 bases and J shed 6 bases, with 10 bases lying between them. In germline, CDR1 is SQVTM, CDR2 ANQGSEA. This CDR3 has 11 amino acids. CDR3 amino acids: CSVRHSDTQYF. The CDR3 bases are TGCAGCGTGCGACATTCGGATACGCAGTATTTT.